The entry below describes one TCR beta chain. Its cognate antigen is unknown. This entry is derived from a study of T cells in Graves' hyperthyroidism and ophthalmopathy. The study's findings and limits: Most thyroid-expanded clonotypes above 0.001 were also found in blood.

With 3 bases removed from V and 0 bases from J, the gap between germline ends came to 10 bases. The CDR3 totals 16 residues. Germline V gives CDR1 SGHRS, CDR2 YFSETQ. Researchers took RNA transcripts and amplified the TCR beta CDR3 regions from them. Carried out on the TCR CDR3, a first-round RT-PCR used the HTBI primer set. TCRdb reprocessed the multiplex PCR reads with MiXCR, giving one entry per CDR3 protein. The sample records about 510,000 distinct CDR3 sequences, around 15% being singletons. The TCR was taken from a woman aged 40 to 49 with Graves' hyperthyroidism. Sequenced material: blood. The chain combines TRBV5-1 with TRBJ2-6, with no clear D. The CDR3 DNA follows: TGCGCCAGCAGCTCTTCACAGAGCTCTGGGGCCAACGTCCTGACTTTC. It yields the protein CASSSSQSSGANVLTF. Together with reference TRBV5-1 and TRBJ2-6, the CDR3 gives the full variable domain: KAGVTQTPRYLIKTRGQQVTLSCSPISGHRSVSWYQQTPGQGLQFLFEYFSETQRNKGNFPGRFSGRQFSNSRSEMNVSTLELGDSALYLCASSSSQSSGANVLTFGAGSRLTVL.